These T cell receptor beta chains were read from a single sample in a study of CD8 T cells in Susac syndrome. TCRdb ran MiXCR on the immunoSEQ multiplex PCR reads and lists one entry per CDR3 protein. Among around 180,000 distinct CDR3 sequences listed, 85% to 95% were seen once. The sample comprised CD4+ T cells from PBMCs. The source of these receptors is a human donor with multiple sclerosis. The CDR3 runs from the conserved cysteine through the conserved F or W. Fields, in order: CDR3 DNA, CDR3 protein, D gene, V gene, CDR3 length, clone size, J gene. A D gene is named only where the DNA matches it firmly. Size is stated for part of the rows, as once, few or many counts, or as a class when the clone is expanded.

TGTGCCATCAATTCGAACAGCTACACAGATACGCAGTATTTT,CAINSNSYTDTQYF,.,TRBV10-3,14,.,TRBJ2-3
TGCAGCGTTCTGGAGACAGGTCGAAACACCATATATTTT,CSVLETGRNTIYF,.,TRBV29-1,13,.,TRBJ1-3
TGTGCCAGCAGCTTCGGAACGGGGGGGCCACAGACCCAGTACTTC,CASSFGTGGPQTQYF,TRBD2,TRBV5-4,15,.,TRBJ2-5
TGTGCCTGGAGTGCCTCCTACGAGCAGTACTTC,CAWSASYEQYF,.,TRBV30,11,once,TRBJ2-7
TGCAGTGCTATGGGTGGGAGGCCTATAGATGAGCAGTTCTTC,CSAMGGRPIDEQFF,.,TRBV20-1,14,.,TRBJ2-1
TGTGCCAGCAGCGTAGGGGTCAACTCTAATTCACCCCTCCACTTT,CASSVGVNSNSPLHF,.,TRBV9,15,once,TRBJ1-6
TGTGCCAGTAGTATGCTTCCAGGAGGTGAGCAGTTCTTC,CASSMLPGGEQFF,.,TRBV19,13,.,TRBJ2-1
TGTGCCAGCTCCCTCCTAGAGAATCAGCCCCAGCATTTT,CASSLLENQPQHF,.,TRBV12-3/TRBV12-4,13,.,TRBJ1-5
TGTGCCAGCAGCTTTCTACAGGGGGCTCCAACCTACAATGAGCAGTTCTTC,CASSFLQGAPTYNEQFF,TRBD1,TRBV5-6,17,.,TRBJ2-1
TGTGCCTGGGACCCACAGGGTTCACCCCTCCACTTT,CAWDPQGSPLHF,.,TRBV30,12,few,TRBJ1-6
TGTGCCAGCAGTGAAGTTTGGCAGGGGGCCTACGAGCAGTACTTC,CASSEVWQGAYEQYF,TRBD1,TRBV2,15,.,TRBJ2-7
TGTGCCAGCAGTGAATATGGGGGCAGCTCCTACGAGCAGTACTTC,CASSEYGGSSYEQYF,.,TRBV25-1,15,.,TRBJ2-7
TGTGCCAGCAGCGCCTCGTGGGCTCAATACGAGCAGTACTTC,CASSASWAQYEQYF,.,TRBV2,14,.,TRBJ2-7
TGTGCCAGCAGCCCCGGACAGACGGGGGAGACCCAGTACTTC,CASSPGQTGETQYF,.,TRBV7-2,14,.,TRBJ2-5
TGTGCCAGCAGCTCGGGACAGGGTGGAGAGACCCAGTACTTC,CASSSGQGGETQYF,TRBD1,TRBV11-2,14,few,TRBJ2-5
TGTGCCATCGGAAGGACAGACGGGGCCAACGTCCTGACTTTC,CAIGRTDGANVLTF,.,TRBV10-3,14,.,TRBJ2-6
TGTGCCGCGAGGACGCGCCGGGATAATTCACCCCTCCACTTT,CAARTRRDNSPLHF,.,TRBV30,14,.,TRBJ1-6
TGTGCCAGCAGCTTCGGACCAGGGGGGAGCTATGGCTACACCTTC,CASSFGPGGSYGYTF,TRBD1,TRBV7-2,15,.,TRBJ1-2
TGTGCCTGGAGTAACTTACAGGGGAACAATCAGCCCCAGCATTTT,CAWSNLQGNNQPQHF,TRBD1,TRBV30,15,.,TRBJ1-5
TGTGCCAGTAGCCCAGGGTTTATCGGCTATGGCTACACCTTC,CASSPGFIGYGYTF,.,TRBV19,14,.,TRBJ1-2
TGTGCCAGCAGCTTAGGGACTAGCAGATACAATGAGCAGTTCTTC,CASSLGTSRYNEQFF,TRBD2,TRBV7-3,15,once,TRBJ2-1
TGTGCCACCAGTGAGCCCGACAGGGCCCAGCCCCAGCATTTT,CATSEPDRAQPQHF,TRBD1,TRBV24-1,14,.,TRBJ1-5
TGTGCCAGCAGTCCAGACTACTACGAGCAGTACTTC,CASSPDYYEQYF,.,TRBV28,12,.,TRBJ2-7
TGTGCCAGCAGTTTTTGGTCTAGCGGGTTGAATGAGCAGTTCTTC,CASSFWSSGLNEQFF,TRBD2,TRBV12-3/TRBV12-4,15,.,TRBJ2-1
TGCGCCAGCAGCTTCGGACCACCCCCCGATGGCTACACCTTC,CASSFGPPPDGYTF,.,TRBV5-1,14,once,TRBJ1-2
TGTGCCACCAGTGACAGAATACAGGGGGCCACCGGGGAGCTGTTTTTT,CATSDRIQGATGELFF,TRBD1,TRBV24-1,16,.,TRBJ2-2
TGTGCCAGCAGTTACACAACCCCCATAGCGGGCCTCTCCTACGAGCAGTACTTC,CASSYTTPIAGLSYEQYF,TRBD2,TRBV6-5,18,.,TRBJ2-7
TGTGCCAGCAGTTCTACCCCAGGACAGGCTATGAGTCAGCCCCAGCATTTT,CASSSTPGQAMSQPQHF,TRBD1,TRBV28,17,.,TRBJ1-5
TGTGCCAGCAGCTTACAACAGAGTCCCACTGAAGCTTTCTTT,CASSLQQSPTEAFF,.,TRBV7-2,14,.,TRBJ1-1
TGTGCCAGCAGCTTCAGGGATTACGGCTACACCTTC,CASSFRDYGYTF,.,TRBV7-9,12,few,TRBJ1-2
TGTGCCAGCAGCTTAGCTGGCGGGGGGCTACGTGGCTACACCTTC,CASSLAGGGLRGYTF,.,TRBV11-1,15,.,TRBJ1-2